The TCR gamma chain under discussion was sequenced for a study of in vitro expanded adult blood gammadelta T cells (dated by TCRdb to about 2020). General notes on the study: Sort purity ranged from over 90% to 100% Vgamma9Vdelta2 cells among T cells. The study compared the TCR repertoire of Vgamma9Vdelta2 T cells expanded in vitro with a mistletoe-extract drug against those expanded with HMBPP or zoledronate. Cells from each donor were stimulated separately with HMBPP, zoledronate or AbnobaViscum P, and TRG and TRD CDR3 repertoires were sequenced for every condition. A few subjects were included in the TCR repertoire analysis. Paper-wide results and their limitations: The TRDV2 repertoire shared between treatments was found to be private to each donor, and TRD repertoires were clustered by subject rather than by stimulant in multidimensional scaling. Most of the top TRGV9 CDR3 clonotypes were public, as they were shared across donors and across all three stimulation conditions. Every repertoire came from in vitro expanded cultures of healthy donor cells rather than from mistletoe-treated patients. CDR3 length, diversity and J usage of AbnobaViscum P-expanded Vgamma9Vdelta2 repertoires were found to be similar to those of HMBPP- and zoledronate-expanded repertoires, which suggested a polyclonal response.

In its sample, this clone comes out as medium-sized (0.01 to 0.1%). It has no known antigen specificity. The sample holds no much larger clone one base away, and base qualities are not on file. Within the sample, other DNA sequences also encode this same CDR3. As encoded in the germline V gene (reference sequence), CDR1 is GITISATS while CDR2 is ISYDGTV. Relative to germline, V is missing 3 bases and J is missing 4 bases, with 3 bases of the junction outside any gene match. Its CDR3 holds 16 amino acids, cysteine through phenylalanine. Of all the DNA, just the CDR3 is kept, 48 bases in frame from base 1. Libraries were made using 5' RACE. The RNeasy Micro Kit was used to extract RNA from roughly 10,000 sorted cells per sample. Libraries were prepared using template-switch reverse transcription and then PCR amplification of the CDR3gamma and CDR3delta regions. Sequencing of the amplicons was done on an Illumina MiSeq with the V2 300 kit, which yielded 150 bp paired-end reads. The original pipeline was this. FastQC version 0.11.8 was used to assess read quality. MiXCR version 3.0.3 was used to build CDR3 sequences by aligning reads to GenBank TRG or TRD reference genes. Default MiXCR parameters were applied, except that 3 rather than 5 consecutive nucleotides were used for TRDD assembly. Repertoire analyses, including normalized Shannon-Wiener diversity, clonotype tracking and multidimensional scaling, were performed with VDJtools version 1.2.1 under default settings. CDR3 sequences that were out of frame or contained stop codons were removed from analysis. Clonotypes were called again by TCRdb from the public reads via CATT, and duplicate nucleotide sequences were then merged into one entry. What appears here as the V and J calls and clone size reflects TCRdb's work, not the paper's. Recorded for this sample are hundreds of gamma-chain clones; around 15% of them occurred a single time. In total, the top ten clones hold roughly 28% of the sample.

The label giving this sample's treatment or condition can be read as: aminobisphosphonate causing endogenous IPP accumulation, around 1 uM. Following expansion, live CD3+ TCRgammadelta+ Vgamma9+ Vdelta2+ T cells were FACS-sorted using a FACS Aria III. PBMC were exposed to around 0.95 uM zoledronate for one day and then washed three times before expansion. Expansion of the cultures lasted around 15 days, and IL-2 was replenished every 3 to 4 days. Following the one-day stimulant pulse, cells were washed three times and were subsequently cultured in medium containing about 96 U/mL IL-2. Before culture, peripheral blood mononuclear cells were isolated using Lymphoprep gradient centrifugation and then cryopreserved in liquid nitrogen.

Rearrangement joined TRGV9 to TRGJP. This receptor was taken from an adult in good health. Here the sequenced sample was gamma-delta T cells from peripheral blood expanded in culture, taken from an in vitro culture stimulated with zoledronate. The DNA sequence is as follows: TGTGCCTTGTGGGAGACCCAAGAGTTGGGCAAAAAAATCAAGGTATTT. It translates to CALWETQELGKKIKVF.